Below are 14 T cell receptor beta chains sequenced from a single sample in a study of T cells in Graves' hyperthyroidism and ophthalmopathy (dated by TCRdb to the late 2010s). Libraries came from multiplex PCR. The data were produced on an Illumina HiSeq 2000. TCR beta CDR3 regions were amplified from RNA transcripts. For the first round of RT-PCR on the TCR CDR3, the HTBI primer set was used together with the Qiagen OneStep RT-PCR kit. TCRdb itself trimmed the public reads at Q25 with fastp, ran MiXCR and retained productive beta chains. Identical CDR3 proteins give one entry, which carries the most common genes and DNA. Here the sample has approximately 610,000 distinct CDR3 sequences; roughly 17% occur a single time. Around 18% of the sample belongs to the ten largest clones. What was sequenced was blood. All receptors derive from a woman aged 18-30 years with Graves' hyperthyroidism.

This clonotype was counted ten times or more. The gene calls are TRBV3-1 and TRBJ2-7, with D hard to call. Germline V gene sequence: CDR1 LGHDT, CDR2 YNNKEL (reference sequence). The ends were cut back, 4 bases at V and 2 bases at J, with 15 bases in the middle. The CDR3 loop spans 15 amino acids. The CDR3 nucleotides read TGTGCCAGCAGCCCCGGTCGACCTACCCCCTACGAGCAGTACTTC. Protein: CASSPGRPTPYEQYF.

This clonotype was recorded many times. The chain recombines TRBV20-1 with TRBJ1-1; D unclear. The CDR3 contains 14 residues. With 5 bases removed from V and 0 bases from J, the gap between germline ends came to 13 bases. Germline CDR1 is DFQATT and CDR2 is SNEGSKA (reference sequence). CDR3 loop: CSASGGVVNTEAFF. The DNA of the CDR3 is TGCAGTGCTTCAGGTGGTGTAGTGAACACTGAAGCTTTCTTT.

This clonotype came up many times. V gene TRBV12-3 or TRBV12-4 combines with J gene TRBJ1-5, with D possibly TRBD1 on 5 matching bases. The CDR3 is 15 residues long. Trimming removed 1 base at V and 8 bases at J, with 15 bases between. The DNA of the CDR3 is TGTGCCAGCAGTTTAGTCCCCGGGGACTTGGAGCCCCAGCATTTT. Its protein is CASSLVPGDLEPQHF.

This clonotype was recorded many times. J is TRBJ2-1 and V is TRBV28; D call uncertain. The germline V and J ends were trimmed by 6 bases and 8 bases, with 5 bases remaining between them. Germline CDR1 MDHEN, CDR2 SYDVKM. This CDR3 comprises 10 residues. CDR3 protein: CASRVDEQFF. For the CDR3, the DNA is TGTGCCAGCAGGGTCGATGAGCAGTTCTTC.

This clonotype was counted only a few times. The V gene is TRBV24-1, the J gene TRBJ1-2, with 7 bases lining up with TRBD1. This CDR3 has 14 residues. The V gene end was trimmed by 4 bases and the J gene end by 4 bases; junction bases not matched to a gene: 5. In germline, CDR1 is KGHDR, CDR2 SFDVKD. The CDR3 region has the DNA TGTGCCACCAGTGACCCGGACAGGATCTATGGCTACACCTTC. Its translation is CATSDPDRIYGYTF.

The chain uses TRBV3-1 and TRBJ2-1; 9 bases line up with TRBD2. The junction had 9 bases not matched to a gene; V was cut back by 2 bases and J by 7 bases. The CDR3 extends over 16 amino acids. Per the germline V gene, CDR1 is LGHDT and CDR2 is YNNKEL (reference sequence). DNA for the CDR3: TGTGCCAGCAGCCAACCCGGGACTAGCTACGAGAATGAGCAGTTCTTC. This encodes CASSQPGTSYENEQFF.

V usage is TRBV27 and J usage is TRBJ2-7; possibly TRBD1 for D (6 bases). This CDR3 contains 13 residues. Deletions cut 5 bases from V and 9 bases from J, with 17 bases between. Germline V gives CDR1 MNHEY, CDR2 SMNVEV (reference sequence). The CDR3 sequence: CASSPLVRDTQYF. The CDR3 coding sequence is TGTGCCAGCAGTCCCCTGGTTAGGGACACGCAGTACTTC.

Ten or more counts support this clonotype. The CDR3 region is CASSVDGWTGDTEAFF. DNA of the CDR3: TGTGCCAGCAGCGTAGATGGTTGGACAGGGGACACTGAAGCTTTCTTT. J is TRBJ1-1 and V is TRBV7-9; TRBD1 matches at 9 bases. Germline assignment: CDR1 SEHNR and CDR2 FQNEAQ (reference sequence). The length of the CDR3 is 16 residues. J gave up 3 bases and V 5 bases, and 10 bases lay outside the gene matches.

This chain uses TRBV29-1 with TRBJ2-1; 9 bases fit TRBD1. The CDR3 consists of 15 residues. Trimming removed 8 bases from V and 6 bases from J; junction bases left unmatched: 14. Germline V lookup: CDR1 SQVTM, CDR2 ANQGSEA. CDR3 DNA sequence: TGCAGCTCGGACCCCGGGACAGGGTCTTCCAATGAGCAGTTCTTC. It translates to CSSDPGTGSSNEQFF.

This chain joins TRBV12-3 or TRBV12-4 and TRBJ2-7; 11 positions match TRBD1. V lost 5 bases to trimming and J lost 4 bases; unmatched junction nucleotides: 13. The CDR3 covers 17 residues. The CDR3 DNA is TGTGCCAGCAGTCCAACCCTGGGGGACAGGGGGGATTACGAGCAGTACTTC. Protein product: CASSPTLGDRGDYEQYF.

This clonotype was found a few times. The CDR3 region has the DNA TGCAGTGCTGGACTAGCGGGGGGCCGAGAAGAGACCCAGTACTTC. This sequence encodes CSAGLAGGREETQYF. The J gene is TRBJ2-5, the V gene TRBV20-1; 14 bases fit TRBD2. After removal of 5 bases from V and 3 bases from J, the junction contained 5 bases not matched to a gene. Germline V gene lookup returns CDR1 DFQATT and CDR2 SNEGSKA (reference sequence). CDR3 size: 15 residues.

This clonotype has a handful of counts. The rearrangement joins TRBV3-1 to TRBJ1-2, with a possible D match to TRBD1 (5 bases). This CDR3 is built from 15 residues. Germline CDR1 is LGHDT and CDR2 is YNNKEL (reference sequence). V was trimmed by 1 base and J by 3 bases, leaving 12 bases between them. The CDR3 nucleotides read TGTGCCAGCAGCCAAGTGGGGCGGAAAGACTATGGCTACACCTTC. Protein sequence: CASSQVGRKDYGYTF.

This clonotype was seen repeatedly, ten times or more. The chain uses TRBV14 and TRBJ1-2; the D is unclear. Germline CDR1 reads SGHDN; CDR2 reads FVKESK. There are 14 residues in the CDR3. Trimming removed 1 base from V and 4 bases from J, with 10 bases in between. CDR3 region: CASSQVDRGYGYTF. The CDR3 DNA sequence: TGTGCCAGCAGCCAAGTCGACCGGGGCTATGGCTACACCTTC.

This chain uses TRBV20-1 with TRBJ2-2; the match to TRBD2 covers 13 bases. The CDR3 has 17 residues. CDR1 is DFQATT and CDR2 is SNEGSKA in the germline V gene (reference sequence). V dropped 2 bases and J dropped 4; count of bases not matched to a gene: 7. This CDR3 reads CSARTGTSGVRTGELFF. The CDR3 DNA is TGCAGTGCTAGAACCGGGACTAGCGGGGTTCGCACCGGGGAGCTGTTTTTT.